This T cell receptor (beta chain) is from a study of T cell repertoires in cytomegalovirus infection. Study as a whole: Signatures in public TCR beta sequences pointed to both CMV infection and matching HLA type.

TCRdb processed the reads anew with MiXCR; each CDR3 protein has one entry. The data hold around 260,000 distinct CDR3 sequences, with roughly a quarter observed a single time. Germline values: CDR1 SGHTA, CDR2 FQGNSA. The V end lost 3 bases, the J end lost 1 base, and 10 bases lay between the germline ends. This CDR3 is 14 amino acids long. This clonotype has a count of ten or more. Its antigen is not known. Study-wide points: HLA-C-restricted TCR beta clonotypes specific for CMV led the ex vivo response. Cumulative frequency (of public TCR beta family members) identified carriers of CMV plus the relevant HLA.

The TCR sequence derives from a human donor in good health (CMV status not recorded). Some clones in this sample may be carry-over from other donors' samples. Material: PBMCs. The chain employs TRBV7-2 and TRBJ2-7; D not certain. The CDR3 region has the DNA TGTGCCAGCAGCTTTGGGTACAGTTCCTACGAGCAGTACTTC. Translation gives CASSFGYSSYEQYF.